This T cell receptor beta chain was captured by sequencing in a study of blood T cell repertoires in COVID-19. Study summary: Nucleic acid was either cDNA or gDNA, and it came from T cells, B-cell-depleted T cells, or PBMCs.

Generated by immunoSEQ multiplex PCR, the TCRdb table keeps only in-frame clones and is missing some. The profile shows under 250,000 clones, over 75% of them singletons. Individuals aged about 18 to 95 years were recruited from fewer than 25 US areas. Participants reported their clinical history, and cohort assignment relied on those reports. CDR3 size: 13 residues. Trimming took off 5 bases at V and 4 bases at J, with 11 bases between the two ends. CDR1 is SGHTA and CDR2 is FQGTGA in the germline V gene. This clonotype originated in a man in his forties who had recovered from COVID-19. The chain carries TRBV7-3 and TRBJ1-1; D is uncertain. Sequences were obtained from PBMCs or T cells enriched from blood (not recorded which). The CDR3 sequence is CASSNGVGTEAFF. CDR3 nucleotides: TGTGCCAGCAGCAACGGGGTCGGCACTGAAGCTTTCTTT.